This T cell receptor (beta chain) was profiled in a study of identical twins. Overall study findings and caveats: In zero-insertion analyses, partial confounding could arise from invariant MAIT and iNKT cells. Modelling approaches yielded underestimates of out-of-frame TCR alpha sharing between monozygotic twins. When twins shared out-of-frame alpha sequences, those sequences had excess low generation probability.

This clonotype showed up many times. The antigen is not known. All donors comprised healthy Caucasians. Trimming took off 3 bases at V and 3 bases at J, with 6 bases between the two ends. The CDR3 has 13 residues. The germline CDR1 and CDR2 sequences are SNHLY and FYNNEI. TCRdb redid the calling of the 5' RACE reads with MiXCR, one entry per CDR3 protein. This sample yields 250,000 or so distinct CDR3 sequences, of which 6% to 8.5% are seen a single time; under 6.5% belongs to the top ten. These records were also assigned to another study, of yellow fever vaccine responses in identical twins.

V is TRBV2 and J is TRBJ2-1; D call uncertain. The sample consisted of CD8+ T cells sorted from blood. The clonotype originates from a woman under 30 in good health. This CDR3 is CASSDSVYNEQFF. CDR3 bases: TGTGCCAGCAGTGACTCAGTCTACAATGAGCAGTTCTTC.